The 2 T cell receptor beta chains below come from one sample, sequenced in a study of T cells in Graves' hyperthyroidism and ophthalmopathy (dated by TCRdb to about 2019). The method behind the library was multiplex PCR. The reads were generated on an Illumina HiSeq 2000. The TCR beta CDR3 regions were amplified from RNA transcripts. A first-round RT-PCR of the TCR CDR3 used the HTBI primer set with the Qiagen OneStep RT-PCR kit. Starting from the raw public reads, TCRdb applied fastp trimming at Q25, assembled clones with MiXCR and retained in-frame beta chains. Every entry covers one CDR3 protein and lists the most common genes and DNA from its rows. The sample has a few hundred thousand distinct CDR3 sequences on record, about 15% of them singletons. The top ten constitute about 33% of the sample. The sequencing input was blood. The origin of the receptors is a young woman with Graves' hyperthyroidism.

Notes on this clonotype: A single base separates this from a much larger clone, so it may be a read error. V gene TRBV7-2 combines with J gene TRBJ1-5; no definite D call. CDR3 length: 13 amino acids. Germline V gene data show CDR1 as SGHTA and CDR2 as FQGNSA. CDR3: CDSSLYSNQPQHF. In nucleotides, the CDR3 is TGTGACAGCAGCTTATACAGCAATCAGCCCCAGCATTTT.

This clonotype was counted between two and nine times. This sequence joins TRBV2 and TRBJ1-2; no firm D call. The germline V gene encodes CDR1 SNHLY and CDR2 FYNNEI. This CDR3 has 14 residues. Between the trimmed V and J ends, which lost 5 bases and 5 bases, there was a span of 15 bases. CDR3 in amino acids: CASSPGEGLYGYTF. CDR3 DNA: TGTGCCAGCAGTCCAGGCGAGGGATTGTATGGCTACACCTTC.